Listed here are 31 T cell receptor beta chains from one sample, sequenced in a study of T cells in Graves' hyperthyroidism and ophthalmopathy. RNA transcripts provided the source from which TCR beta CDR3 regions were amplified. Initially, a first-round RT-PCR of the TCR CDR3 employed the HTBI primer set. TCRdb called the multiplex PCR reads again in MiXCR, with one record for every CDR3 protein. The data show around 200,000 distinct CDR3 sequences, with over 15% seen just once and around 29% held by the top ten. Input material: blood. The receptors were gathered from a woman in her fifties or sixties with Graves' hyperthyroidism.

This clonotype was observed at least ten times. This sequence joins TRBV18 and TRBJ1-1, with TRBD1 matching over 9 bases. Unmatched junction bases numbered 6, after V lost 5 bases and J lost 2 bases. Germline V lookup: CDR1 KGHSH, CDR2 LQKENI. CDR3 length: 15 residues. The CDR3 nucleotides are TGTGCCAGCTCATTTCAGACAGGGGGAAACACTGAAGCTTTCTTT. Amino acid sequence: CASSFQTGGNTEAFF.

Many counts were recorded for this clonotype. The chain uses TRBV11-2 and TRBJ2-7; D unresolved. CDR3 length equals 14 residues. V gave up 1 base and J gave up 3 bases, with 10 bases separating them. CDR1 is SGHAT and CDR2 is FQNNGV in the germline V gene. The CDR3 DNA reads TGTGCCAGCAGCTTAGGGGTCAGCTACTACGAGCAGTACTTC. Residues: CASSLGVSYYEQYF.

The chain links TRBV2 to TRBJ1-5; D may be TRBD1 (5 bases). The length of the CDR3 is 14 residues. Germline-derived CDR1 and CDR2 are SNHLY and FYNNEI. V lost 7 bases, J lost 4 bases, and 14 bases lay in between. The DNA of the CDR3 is TGTGCCAGCACCTCCCGGGCAGGGAATCAGCCCCAGCATTTT. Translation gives CASTSRAGNQPQHF.

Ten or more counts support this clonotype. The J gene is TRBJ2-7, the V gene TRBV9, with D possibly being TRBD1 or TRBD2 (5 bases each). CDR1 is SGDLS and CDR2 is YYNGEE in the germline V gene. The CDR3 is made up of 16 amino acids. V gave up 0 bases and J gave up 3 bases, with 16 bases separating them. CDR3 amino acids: CASSVGWDPGFYEQYF. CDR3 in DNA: TGTGCCAGCAGCGTAGGTTGGGACCCTGGCTTCTACGAGCAGTACTTC. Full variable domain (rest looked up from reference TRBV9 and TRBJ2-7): DSGVTQTPKHLITATGQRVTLRCSPRSGDLSVYWYQQSLDQGLQFLIQYYNGEERAKGNILERFSAQQFPDLHSELNLSSLELGDSALYFCASSVGWDPGFYEQYFGPGTRLTVT.

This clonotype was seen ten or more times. This CDR3 is CASSWDSSEAFF. Written as DNA, the CDR3 is TGTGCCAGCAGTTGGGACAGCTCTGAAGCTTTCTTT. The V gene is TRBV28, the J gene TRBJ1-1; TRBD1 agrees at 7 bases. The CDR3 is 12 amino acids. V was pared by 4 bases and J by 6 bases, with 2 bases of the junction left unmatched. CDR1 and CDR2 (germline): MDHEN, SYDVKM. Full variable domain (remainder filled in from reference TRBV28 and TRBJ1-1): DVKVTQSSRYLVKRTGEKVFLECVQDMDHENMFWYRQDPGLGLRLIYFSYDVKMKEKGDIPEGYSVSREKKERFSLILESASTNQTSMYLCASSWDSSEAFFGQGTRLTVV.

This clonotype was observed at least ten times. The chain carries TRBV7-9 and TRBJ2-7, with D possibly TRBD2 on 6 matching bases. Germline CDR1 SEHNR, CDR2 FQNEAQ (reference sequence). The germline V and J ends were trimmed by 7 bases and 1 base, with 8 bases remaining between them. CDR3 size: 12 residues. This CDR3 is CASTGTSYEQYF. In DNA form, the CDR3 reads TGTGCCAGCACCGGGACTTCCTACGAGCAGTACTTC. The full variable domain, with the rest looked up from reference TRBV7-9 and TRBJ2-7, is DTGVSQNPRHKITKRGQNVTFRCDPISEHNRLYWYRQTLGQGPEFLTYFQNEAQLEKSRLLSDRFSAERPKGSFSTLEIQRTEQGDSAMYLCASTGTSYEQYFGPGTRLTVT.

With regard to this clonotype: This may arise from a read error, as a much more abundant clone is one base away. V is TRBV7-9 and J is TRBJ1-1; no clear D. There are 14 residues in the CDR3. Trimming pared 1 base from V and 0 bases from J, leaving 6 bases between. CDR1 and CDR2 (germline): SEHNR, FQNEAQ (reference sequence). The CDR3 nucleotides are TGTGCCAGCAGCTTAGGAGACCTGAACACTGAAGCTTTCTTT. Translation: CASSLGDLNTEAFF.

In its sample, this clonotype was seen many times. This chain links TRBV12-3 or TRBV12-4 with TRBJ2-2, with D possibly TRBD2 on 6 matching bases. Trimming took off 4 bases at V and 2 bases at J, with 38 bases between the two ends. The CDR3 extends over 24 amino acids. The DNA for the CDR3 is TGTGCCAGCAGTTGGTCCCGCGGTGGGGGGTGGGGGAAAAGAGGTTGGGAAAACACCGGGGAGCTGTTTTTT. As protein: CASSWSRGGGWGKRGWENTGELFF.

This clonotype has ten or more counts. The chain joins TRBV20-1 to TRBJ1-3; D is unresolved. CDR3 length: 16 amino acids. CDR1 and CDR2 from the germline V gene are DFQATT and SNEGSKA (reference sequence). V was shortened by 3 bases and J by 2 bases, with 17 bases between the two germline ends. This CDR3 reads CSARQLWVNAGNTIYF. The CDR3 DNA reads TGCAGTGCTAGGCAGCTGTGGGTAAACGCTGGAAACACCATATATTTT.

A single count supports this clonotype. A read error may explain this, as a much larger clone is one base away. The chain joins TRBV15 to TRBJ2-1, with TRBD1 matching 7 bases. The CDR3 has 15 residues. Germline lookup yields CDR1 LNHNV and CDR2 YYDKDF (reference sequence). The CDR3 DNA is TGTGCCACCAGCCTTGACAGGGCCCCGCGAAATGAGCAGCTCTTC. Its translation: CATSLDRAPRNEQLF.

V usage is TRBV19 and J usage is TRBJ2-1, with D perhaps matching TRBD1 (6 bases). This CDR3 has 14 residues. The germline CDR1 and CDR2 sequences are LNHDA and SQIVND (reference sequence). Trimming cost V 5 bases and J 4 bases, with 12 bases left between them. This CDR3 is CASSPTGQYNEQFF. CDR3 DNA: TGTGCCAGTAGTCCTACAGGACAGTACAATGAGCAGTTCTTC. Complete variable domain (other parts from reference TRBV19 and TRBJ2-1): DGGITQSPKYLFRKEGQNVTLSCEQNLNHDAMYWYRQDPGQGLRLIYYSQIVNDFQKGDIAEGYSVSREKKESFPLTVTSAQKNPTAFYLCASSPTGQYNEQFFGPGTRLTVL.

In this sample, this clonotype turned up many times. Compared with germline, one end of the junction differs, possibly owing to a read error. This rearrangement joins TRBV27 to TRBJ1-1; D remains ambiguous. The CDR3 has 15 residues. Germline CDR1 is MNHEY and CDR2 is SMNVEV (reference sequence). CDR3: CASSLYRSMNAEAFF. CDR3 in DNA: TGTGCCAGCAGTTTATATCGGTCGATGAACGCTGAAGCTTTCTTT.

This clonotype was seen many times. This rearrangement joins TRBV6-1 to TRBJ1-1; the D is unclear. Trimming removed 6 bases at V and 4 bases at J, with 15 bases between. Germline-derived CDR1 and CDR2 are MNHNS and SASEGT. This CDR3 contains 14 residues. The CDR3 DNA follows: TGTGCCAGCAGCCCACGGGTTCGGAGCACTGAAGCTTTCTTT. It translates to CASSPRVRSTEAFF.

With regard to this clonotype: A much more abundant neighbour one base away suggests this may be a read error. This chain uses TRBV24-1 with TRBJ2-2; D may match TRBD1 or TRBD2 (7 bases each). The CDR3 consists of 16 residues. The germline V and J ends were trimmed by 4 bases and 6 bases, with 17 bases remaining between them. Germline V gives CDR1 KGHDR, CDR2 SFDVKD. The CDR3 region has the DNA TGTGCCACCAGTGACCCGTCCAGGGGGGGGGCCGGGGAGCTGTTTTTT. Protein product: CATSDPSRGGAGELFF.

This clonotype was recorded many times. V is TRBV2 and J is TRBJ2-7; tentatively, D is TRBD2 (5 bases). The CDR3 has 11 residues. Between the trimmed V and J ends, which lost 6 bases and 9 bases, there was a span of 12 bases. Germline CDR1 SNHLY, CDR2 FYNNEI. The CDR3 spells CASREMAGQYF. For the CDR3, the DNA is TGTGCCAGCAGGGAAATGGCGGGGCAGTACTTC.

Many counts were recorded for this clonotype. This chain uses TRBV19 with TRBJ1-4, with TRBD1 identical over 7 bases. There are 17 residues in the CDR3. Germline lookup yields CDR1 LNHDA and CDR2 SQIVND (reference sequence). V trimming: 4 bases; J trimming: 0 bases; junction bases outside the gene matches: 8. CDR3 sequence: CASSNRGKGATNEKLFF. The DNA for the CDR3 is TGTGCCAGTAGTAACAGGGGAAAGGGGGCAACTAATGAAAAACTGTTTTTT.

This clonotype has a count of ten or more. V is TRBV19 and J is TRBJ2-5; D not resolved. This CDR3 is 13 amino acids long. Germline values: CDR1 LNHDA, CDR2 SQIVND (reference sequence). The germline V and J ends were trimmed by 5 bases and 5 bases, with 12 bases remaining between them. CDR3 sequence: CASSVLSAETQYF. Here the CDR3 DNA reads TGTGCCAGTAGTGTTCTATCCGCGGAGACCCAGTACTTC.

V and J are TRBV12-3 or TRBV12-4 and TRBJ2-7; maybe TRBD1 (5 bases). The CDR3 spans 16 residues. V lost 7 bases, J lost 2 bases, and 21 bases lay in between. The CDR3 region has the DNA TGTGCCAGCAACTCCTTAGGCGCAGTAGGGGCCTACGAGCAGTACTTC. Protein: CASNSLGAVGAYEQYF.

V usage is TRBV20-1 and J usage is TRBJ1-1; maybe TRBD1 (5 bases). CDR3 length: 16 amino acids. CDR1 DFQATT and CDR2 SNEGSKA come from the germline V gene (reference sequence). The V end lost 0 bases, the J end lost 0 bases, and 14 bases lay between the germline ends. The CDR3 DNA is TGCAGTGCTAGAGAGTCAGGGTTTATCATGAACACTGAAGCTTTCTTT. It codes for CSARESGFIMNTEAFF.

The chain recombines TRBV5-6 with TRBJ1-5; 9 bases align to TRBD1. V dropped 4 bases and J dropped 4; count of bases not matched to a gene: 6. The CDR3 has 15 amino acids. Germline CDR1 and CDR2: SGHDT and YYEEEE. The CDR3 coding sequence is TGTGCCAGCAGCATAACAGGGGGCATTAATCAGCCCCAGCATTTT. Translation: CASSITGGINQPQHF.

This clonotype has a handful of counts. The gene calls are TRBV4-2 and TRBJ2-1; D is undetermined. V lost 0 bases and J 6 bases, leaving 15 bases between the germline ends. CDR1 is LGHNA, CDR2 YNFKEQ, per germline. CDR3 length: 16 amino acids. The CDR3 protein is CASSQDPDSGFNEQFF. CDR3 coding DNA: TGTGCCAGCAGCCAAGACCCGGATTCGGGTTTCAATGAGCAGTTCTTC.

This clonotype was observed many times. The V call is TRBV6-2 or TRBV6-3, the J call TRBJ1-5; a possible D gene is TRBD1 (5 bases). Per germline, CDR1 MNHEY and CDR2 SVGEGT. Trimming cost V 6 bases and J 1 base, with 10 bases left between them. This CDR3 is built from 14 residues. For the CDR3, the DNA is TGTGCCAGCAGAACGTCAGGGAGCAATCAGCCCCAGCATTTT. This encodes CASRTSGSNQPQHF.

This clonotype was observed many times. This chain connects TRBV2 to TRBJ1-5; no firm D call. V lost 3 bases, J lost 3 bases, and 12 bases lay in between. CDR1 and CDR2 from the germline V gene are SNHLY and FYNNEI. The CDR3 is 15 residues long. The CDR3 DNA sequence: TGTGCCAGCAGTGACCAACGGCGGCCCAATCAGCCCCAGCATTTT. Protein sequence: CASSDQRRPNQPQHF.

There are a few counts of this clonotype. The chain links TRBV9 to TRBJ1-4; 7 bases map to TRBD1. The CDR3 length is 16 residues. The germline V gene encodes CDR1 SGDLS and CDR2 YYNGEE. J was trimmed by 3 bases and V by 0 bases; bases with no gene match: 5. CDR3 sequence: CASSVGGTASNEKLFF. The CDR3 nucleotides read TGTGCCAGCAGCGTAGGTGGGACAGCCTCTAATGAAAAACTGTTTTTT.

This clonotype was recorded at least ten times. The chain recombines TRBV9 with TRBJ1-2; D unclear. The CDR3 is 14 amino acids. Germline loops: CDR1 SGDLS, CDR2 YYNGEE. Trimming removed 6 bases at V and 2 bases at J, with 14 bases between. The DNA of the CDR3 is TGTGCCAGCACCGGCCAGAGCGGGAACTATGGCTACACCTTC. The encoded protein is CASTGQSGNYGYTF.

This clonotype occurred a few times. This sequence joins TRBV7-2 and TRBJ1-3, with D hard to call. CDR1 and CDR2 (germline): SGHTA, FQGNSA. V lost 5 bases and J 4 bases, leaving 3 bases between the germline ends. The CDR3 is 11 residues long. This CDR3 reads CASSHGNTIYF. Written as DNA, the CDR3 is TGTGCCAGCAGCCACGGAAACACCATATATTTT.

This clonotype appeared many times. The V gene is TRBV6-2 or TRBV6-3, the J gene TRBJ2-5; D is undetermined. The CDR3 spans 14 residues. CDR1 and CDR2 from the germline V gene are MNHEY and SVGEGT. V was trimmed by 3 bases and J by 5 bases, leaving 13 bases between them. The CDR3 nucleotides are TGTGCCAGCAGTTATTCGTCCCGACCCGAGACCCAGTACTTC. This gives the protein CASSYSSRPETQYF.

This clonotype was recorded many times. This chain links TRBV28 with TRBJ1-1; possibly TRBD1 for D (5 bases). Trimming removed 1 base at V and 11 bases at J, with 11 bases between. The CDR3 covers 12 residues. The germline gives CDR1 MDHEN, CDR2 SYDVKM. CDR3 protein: CASSLSDRGAFF. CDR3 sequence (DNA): TGTGCCAGCAGTTTATCGGACCGGGGGGCTTTCTTT.

DNA of the CDR3: TGTGCCAGCAGTCGACAGCGGGACACTGAAGCTTTCTTT. Translating it yields CASSRQRDTEAFF. The chain employs TRBV12-3 or TRBV12-4 and TRBJ1-1; tentatively, D is TRBD1 (5 bases). The germline V and J ends were trimmed by 5 bases and 3 bases, with 10 bases remaining between them. The CDR3 totals 13 residues.

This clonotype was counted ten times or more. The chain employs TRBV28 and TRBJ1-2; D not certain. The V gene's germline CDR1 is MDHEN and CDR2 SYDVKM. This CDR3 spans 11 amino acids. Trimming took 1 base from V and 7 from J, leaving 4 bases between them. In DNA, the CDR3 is TGTGCCAGCAGTTTATTAGCTGGCTACACCTTC. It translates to CASSLLAGYTF.

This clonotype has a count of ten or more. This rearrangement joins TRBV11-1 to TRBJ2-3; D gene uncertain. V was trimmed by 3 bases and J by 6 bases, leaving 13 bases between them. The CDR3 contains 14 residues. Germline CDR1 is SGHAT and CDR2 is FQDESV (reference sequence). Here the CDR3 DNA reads TGTGCCAGCAGCTTTCAGAAAAGGAGCGATACGCAGTATTTT. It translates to CASSFQKRSDTQYF.